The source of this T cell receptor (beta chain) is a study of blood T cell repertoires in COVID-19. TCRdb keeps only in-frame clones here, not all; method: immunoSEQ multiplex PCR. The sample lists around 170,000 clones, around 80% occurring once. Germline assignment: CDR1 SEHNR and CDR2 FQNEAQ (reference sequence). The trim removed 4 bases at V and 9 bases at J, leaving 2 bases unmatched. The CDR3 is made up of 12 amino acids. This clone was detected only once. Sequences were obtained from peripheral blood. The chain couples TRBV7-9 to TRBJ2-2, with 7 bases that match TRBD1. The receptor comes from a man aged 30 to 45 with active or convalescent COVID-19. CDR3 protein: CASSSGGRELFF. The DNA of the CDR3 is TGTGCCAGCAGCTCAGGGGGACGGGAGCTGTTTTTT.